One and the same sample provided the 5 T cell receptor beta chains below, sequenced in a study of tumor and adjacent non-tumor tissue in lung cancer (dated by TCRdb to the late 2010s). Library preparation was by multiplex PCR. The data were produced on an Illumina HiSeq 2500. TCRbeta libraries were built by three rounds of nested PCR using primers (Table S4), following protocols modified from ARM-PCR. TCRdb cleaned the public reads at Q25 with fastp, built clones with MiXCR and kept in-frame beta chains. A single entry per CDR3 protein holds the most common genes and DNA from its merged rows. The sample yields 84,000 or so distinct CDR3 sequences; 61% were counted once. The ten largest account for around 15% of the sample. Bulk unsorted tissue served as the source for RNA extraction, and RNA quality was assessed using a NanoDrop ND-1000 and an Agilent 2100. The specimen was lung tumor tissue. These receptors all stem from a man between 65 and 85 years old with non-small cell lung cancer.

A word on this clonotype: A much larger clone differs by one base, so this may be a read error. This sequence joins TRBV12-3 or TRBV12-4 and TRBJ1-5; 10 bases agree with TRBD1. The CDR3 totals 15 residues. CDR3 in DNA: TGTGTCAGCAGTCAAGCCGGGACAGGGGATCAGCCCCAGCATTTT. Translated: CVSSQAGTGDQPQHF.

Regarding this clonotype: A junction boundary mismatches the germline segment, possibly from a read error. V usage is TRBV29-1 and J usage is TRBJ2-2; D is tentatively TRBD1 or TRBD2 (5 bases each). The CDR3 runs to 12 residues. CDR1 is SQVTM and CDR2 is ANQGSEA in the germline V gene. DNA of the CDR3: TGCAGTGGCGGACACGGCGCCGGGGAGCTGTTTTTC. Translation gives CSGGHGAGELFF.

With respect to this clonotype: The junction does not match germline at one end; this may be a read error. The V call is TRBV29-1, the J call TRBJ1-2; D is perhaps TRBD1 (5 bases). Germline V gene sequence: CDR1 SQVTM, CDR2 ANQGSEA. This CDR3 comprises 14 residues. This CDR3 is CSDRTQMEAYGYTF. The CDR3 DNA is TGCAGCGACAGGACACAGATGGAGGCCTATGGTTACACCTTC.

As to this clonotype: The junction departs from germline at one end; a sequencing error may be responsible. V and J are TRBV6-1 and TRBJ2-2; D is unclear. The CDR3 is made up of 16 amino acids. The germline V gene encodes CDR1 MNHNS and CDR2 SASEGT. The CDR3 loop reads CASNEQAWLTSGELFF. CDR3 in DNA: TGTGCCAGCAATGAACAAGCGTGGCTAACGTCCGGGGAGCTGTTTTTT.

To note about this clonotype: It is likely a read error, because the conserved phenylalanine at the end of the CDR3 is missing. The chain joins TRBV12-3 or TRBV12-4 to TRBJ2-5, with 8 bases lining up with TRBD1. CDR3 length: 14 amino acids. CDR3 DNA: TGTGTCAGCAGTTTGACAGGGGCCCAAGAGACCCAGTACTTA. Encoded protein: CVSSLTGAQETQYL.